This T cell receptor (beta chain) was recorded in a study of tumor-infiltrating lymphocytes in primary liver carcinoma. In the study overall: The patients comprised men and women between the ages of 30 and 69 years. Samples gave roughly 3.5 to 7.5 million productive TCRbeta reads, similar across tissue types.

As concerns this clonotype: The antigen is undetermined. A much larger clone differs from this one at a single base, so this may be a read error.

Starting material of 450 to 550 ng total RNA yielded TCR beta cDNA via a constant-region primer. Libraries for TCR beta were built through three nested multiplex PCR rounds, which together made up a slightly modified ARM-PCR procedure. Use of TRBV1-TRBV30 forward primers with a C-beta reverse primer characterized the first two PCR rounds, which lasted ten to eleven cycles each. TCRdb re-analysed the multiplex PCR reads in MiXCR, keeping a single row per CDR3 protein. The data contain 250,000 to 350,000 distinct CDR3 sequences, roughly 60% of them singletons. V was pared by 11 bases and J by 3 bases, with 18 bases between. This CDR3 has 14 residues. Out of unsorted whole blood came the blood RNA, and germline DNA was extracted as well. Whole-study results and caveats: When set against blood, tumors had a significantly higher top-250-clone fraction (p = 0.039).

The chain uses TRBV12-3 or TRBV12-4 and TRBJ2-3; tentative D call: TRBD2 (5 bases). The receptor was isolated from a woman aged 30 to 39 with primary liver carcinoma and hepatitis B virus infection. The material sequenced was peripheral blood. The DNA of the CDR3 is TGTGCCTGCGAGGAGGCCTTGGGTACAGATACGCAGTATTTT. Its protein product is CACEEALGTDTQYF.